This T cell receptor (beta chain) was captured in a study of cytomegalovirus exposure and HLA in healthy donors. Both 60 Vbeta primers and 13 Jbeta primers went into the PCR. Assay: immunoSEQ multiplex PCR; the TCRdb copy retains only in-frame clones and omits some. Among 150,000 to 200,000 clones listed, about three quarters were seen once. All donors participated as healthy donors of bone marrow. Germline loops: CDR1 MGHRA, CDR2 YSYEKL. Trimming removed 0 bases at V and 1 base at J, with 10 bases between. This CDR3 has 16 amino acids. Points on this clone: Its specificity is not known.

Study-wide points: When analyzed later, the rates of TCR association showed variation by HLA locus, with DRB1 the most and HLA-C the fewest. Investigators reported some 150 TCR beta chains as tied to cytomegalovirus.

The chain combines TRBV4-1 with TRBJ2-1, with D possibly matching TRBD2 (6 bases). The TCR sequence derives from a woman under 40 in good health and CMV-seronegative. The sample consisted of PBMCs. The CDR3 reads CASSQDPGESYNEQFF. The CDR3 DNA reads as TGCGCCAGCAGCCAAGATCCGGGGGAGTCCTACAATGAGCAGTTCTTC.